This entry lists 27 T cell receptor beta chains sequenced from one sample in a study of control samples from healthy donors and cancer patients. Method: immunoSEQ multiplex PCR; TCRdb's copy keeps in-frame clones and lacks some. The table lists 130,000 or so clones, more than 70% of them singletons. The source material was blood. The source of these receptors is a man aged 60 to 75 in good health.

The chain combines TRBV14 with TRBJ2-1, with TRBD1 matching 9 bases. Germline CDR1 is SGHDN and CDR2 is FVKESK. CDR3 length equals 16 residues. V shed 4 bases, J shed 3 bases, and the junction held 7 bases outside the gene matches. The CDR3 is CASSRGSGQGYNEQFF. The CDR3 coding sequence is TGTGCCAGCAGCCGCGGGTCGGGACAGGGCTACAATGAGCAGTTCTTC.

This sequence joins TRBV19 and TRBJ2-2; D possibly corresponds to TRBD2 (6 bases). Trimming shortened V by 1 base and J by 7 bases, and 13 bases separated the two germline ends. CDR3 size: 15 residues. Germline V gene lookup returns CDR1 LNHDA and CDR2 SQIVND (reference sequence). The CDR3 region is CASSIGGLVVGELFF. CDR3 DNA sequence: TGTGCCAGTAGTATAGGGGGACTCGTCGTCGGGGAGCTGTTTTTT.

CDR3 nucleotide sequence: TGTGCCAGCAGTTTGTTTGGCGGGGGGATATCAGATACGCAGTATTTT. Translation: CASSLFGGGISDTQYF. The rearrangement links TRBV27 to TRBJ2-3; 8 bases are shared with TRBD2. Trimming removed 3 bases from V and 4 bases from J; junction bases left unmatched: 9. CDR1 MNHEY and CDR2 SMNVEV come from the germline V gene (reference sequence). CDR3 length: 16 amino acids.

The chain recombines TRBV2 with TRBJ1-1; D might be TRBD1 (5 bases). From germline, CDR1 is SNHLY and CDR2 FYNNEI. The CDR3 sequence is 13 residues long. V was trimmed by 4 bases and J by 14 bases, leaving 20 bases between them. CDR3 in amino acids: CASSAAFVGRGFF. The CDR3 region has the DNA TGTGCCAGCAGTGCGGCGTTTGTGGGGCGAGGATTCTTT.

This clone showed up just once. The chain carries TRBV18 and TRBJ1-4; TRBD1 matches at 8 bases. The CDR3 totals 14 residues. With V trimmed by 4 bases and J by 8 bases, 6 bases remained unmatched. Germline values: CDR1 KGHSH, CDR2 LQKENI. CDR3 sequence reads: CASSRTGQGEKLFF. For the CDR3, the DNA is TGTGCCAGCTCACGGACAGGGCAAGGCGAAAAACTGTTTTTT.

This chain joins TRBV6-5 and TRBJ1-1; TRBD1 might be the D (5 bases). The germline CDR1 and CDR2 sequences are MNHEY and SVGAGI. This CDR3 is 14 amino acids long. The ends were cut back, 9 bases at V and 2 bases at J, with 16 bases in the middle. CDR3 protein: CASGAFSVNTEAFF. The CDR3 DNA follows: TGTGCCAGTGGGGCTTTCTCAGTAAACACTGAAGCTTTCTTT.

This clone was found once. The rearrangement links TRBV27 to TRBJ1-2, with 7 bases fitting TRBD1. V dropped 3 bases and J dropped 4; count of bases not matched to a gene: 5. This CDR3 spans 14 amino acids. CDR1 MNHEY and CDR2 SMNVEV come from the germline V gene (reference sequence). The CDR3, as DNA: TGTGCCAGCAGTTTCGGGAACAGGGGCTATGGCTACACCTTC. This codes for CASSFGNRGYGYTF.

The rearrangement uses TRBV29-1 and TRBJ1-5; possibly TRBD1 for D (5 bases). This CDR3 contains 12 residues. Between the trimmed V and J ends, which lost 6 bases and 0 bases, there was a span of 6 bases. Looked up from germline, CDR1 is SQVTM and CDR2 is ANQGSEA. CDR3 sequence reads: CSVGGSNQPQHF. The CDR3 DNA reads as TGCAGCGTCGGGGGTAGCAATCAGCCCCAGCATTTT.

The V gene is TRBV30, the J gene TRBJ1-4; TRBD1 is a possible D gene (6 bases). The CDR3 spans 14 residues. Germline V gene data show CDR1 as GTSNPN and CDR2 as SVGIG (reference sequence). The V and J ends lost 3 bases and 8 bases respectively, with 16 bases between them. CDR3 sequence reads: CAWSGDITYEKLFF. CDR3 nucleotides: TGTGCCTGGAGCGGGGACATCACGTACGAAAAACTGTTTTTT.

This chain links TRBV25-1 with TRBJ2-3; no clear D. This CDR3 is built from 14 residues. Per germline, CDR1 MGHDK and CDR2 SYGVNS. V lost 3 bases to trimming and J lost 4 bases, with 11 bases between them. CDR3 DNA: TGTGCCAGCAGTGATTCCCAGGTACCAGATACGCAGTATTTT. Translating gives CASSDSQVPDTQYF.

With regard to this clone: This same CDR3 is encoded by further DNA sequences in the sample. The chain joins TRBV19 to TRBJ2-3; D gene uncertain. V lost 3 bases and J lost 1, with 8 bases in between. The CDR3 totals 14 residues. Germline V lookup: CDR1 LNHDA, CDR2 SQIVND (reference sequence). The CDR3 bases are TGTGCCAGTAGTATTCAGGCCGGCACAGATACGCAGTATTTT. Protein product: CASSIQAGTDTQYF.

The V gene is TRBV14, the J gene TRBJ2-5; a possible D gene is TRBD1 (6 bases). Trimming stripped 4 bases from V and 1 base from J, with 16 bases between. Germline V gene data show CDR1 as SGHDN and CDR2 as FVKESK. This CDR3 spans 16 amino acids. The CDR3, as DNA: TGTGCCAGCAGCCCTGGGGAGTTGGGGGCCCAAGAGACCCAGTACTTC. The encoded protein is CASSPGELGAQETQYF.

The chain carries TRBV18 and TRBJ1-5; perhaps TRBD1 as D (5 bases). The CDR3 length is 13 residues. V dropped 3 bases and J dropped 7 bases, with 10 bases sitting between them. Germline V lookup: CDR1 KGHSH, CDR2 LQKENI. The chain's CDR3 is CASSPGVMQPQHF. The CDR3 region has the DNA TGTGCCAGCTCACCGGGGGTTATGCAGCCCCAGCATTTT.

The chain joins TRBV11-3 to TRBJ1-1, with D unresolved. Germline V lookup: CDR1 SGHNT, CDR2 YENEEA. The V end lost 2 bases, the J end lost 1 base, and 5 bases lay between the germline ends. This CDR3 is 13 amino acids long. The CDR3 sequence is CASSLRGNTEAFF. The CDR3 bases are TGTGCCAGCAGCTTACGGGGGAACACTGAAGCTTTCTTT.

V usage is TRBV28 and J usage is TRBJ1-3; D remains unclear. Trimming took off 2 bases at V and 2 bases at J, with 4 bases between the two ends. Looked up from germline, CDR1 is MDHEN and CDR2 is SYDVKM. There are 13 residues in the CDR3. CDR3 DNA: TGTGCCAGCAGTTTAGGGGCTGGAAACACCATATATTTT. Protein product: CASSLGAGNTIYF. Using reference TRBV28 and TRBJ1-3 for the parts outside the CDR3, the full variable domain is DVKVTQSSRYLVKRTGEKVFLECVQDMDHENMFWYRQDPGLGLRLIYFSYDVKMKEKGDIPEGYSVSREKKERFSLILESASTNQTSMYLCASSLGAGNTIYFGEGSWLTVV.

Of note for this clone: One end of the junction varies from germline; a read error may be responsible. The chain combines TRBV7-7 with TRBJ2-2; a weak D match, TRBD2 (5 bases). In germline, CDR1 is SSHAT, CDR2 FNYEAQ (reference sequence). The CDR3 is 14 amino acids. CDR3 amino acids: CASSLVPGSRELFF. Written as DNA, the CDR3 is TGTGCTAGCAGCTTAGTACCGGGGTCCAGGGAGCTGTTTTTT.

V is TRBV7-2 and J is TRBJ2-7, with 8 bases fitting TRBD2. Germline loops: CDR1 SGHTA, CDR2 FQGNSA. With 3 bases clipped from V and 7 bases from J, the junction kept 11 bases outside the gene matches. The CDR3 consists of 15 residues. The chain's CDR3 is CASSLPGGAGREQYF. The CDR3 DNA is TGTGCCAGCAGCTTGCCCGGGGGGGCCGGTCGAGAGCAGTACTTC.

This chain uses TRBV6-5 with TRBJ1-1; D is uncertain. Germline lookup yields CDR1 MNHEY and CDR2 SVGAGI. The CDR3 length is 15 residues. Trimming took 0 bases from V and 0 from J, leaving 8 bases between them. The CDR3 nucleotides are TGTGCCAGCAGTTACTCGGCCGAATTGAACACTGAAGCTTTCTTT. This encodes CASSYSAELNTEAFF.

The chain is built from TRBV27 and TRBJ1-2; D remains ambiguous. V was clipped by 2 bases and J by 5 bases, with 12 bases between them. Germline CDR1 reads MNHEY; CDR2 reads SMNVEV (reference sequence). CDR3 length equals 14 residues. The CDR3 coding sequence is TGTGCCAGCAGTTTAGGGGTATCCCTATATGGCTACACCTTC. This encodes CASSLGVSLYGYTF.

In DNA form, the CDR3 reads TGTGCCAGCGGGACAGGGAATCAGCCCCAGCATTTT. This gives the protein CASGTGNQPQHF. V is TRBV12-3 or TRBV12-4 and J is TRBJ1-5; 9 bases are shared with TRBD1. This CDR3 has 12 amino acids. V lost 8 bases, J lost 4 bases, and 0 bases stayed unmatched.

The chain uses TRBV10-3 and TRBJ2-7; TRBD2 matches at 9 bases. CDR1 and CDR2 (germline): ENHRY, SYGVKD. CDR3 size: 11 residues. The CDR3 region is CYSGGSYEQYF. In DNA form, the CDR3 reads TGTTATAGCGGGGGCTCCTACGAGCAGTACTTC.

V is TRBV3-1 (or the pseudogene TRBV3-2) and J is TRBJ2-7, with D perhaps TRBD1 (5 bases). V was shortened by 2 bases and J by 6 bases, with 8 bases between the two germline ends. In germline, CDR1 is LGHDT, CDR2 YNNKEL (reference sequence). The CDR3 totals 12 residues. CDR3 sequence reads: CASSQKGLEQYF. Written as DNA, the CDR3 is TGTGCCAGCAGCCAAAAGGGGCTCGAGCAGTACTTC.

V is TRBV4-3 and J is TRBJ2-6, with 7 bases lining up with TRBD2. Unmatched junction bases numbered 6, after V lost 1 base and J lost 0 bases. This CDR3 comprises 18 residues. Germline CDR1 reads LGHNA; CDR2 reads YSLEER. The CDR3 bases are TGCGCCAGCAGCCAAGTAGATGGGGGGGGCTCTGGGGCCAACGTCCTGACTTTC. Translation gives CASSQVDGGGSGANVLTF.

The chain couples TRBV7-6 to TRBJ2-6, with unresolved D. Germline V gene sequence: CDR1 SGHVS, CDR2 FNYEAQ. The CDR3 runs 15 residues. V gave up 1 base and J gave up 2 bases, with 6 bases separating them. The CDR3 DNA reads TGTGCCAGCAGCTTAGAAGCTGCTGGGGCCAACGTCCTGACTTTC. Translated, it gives CASSLEAAGANVLTF.

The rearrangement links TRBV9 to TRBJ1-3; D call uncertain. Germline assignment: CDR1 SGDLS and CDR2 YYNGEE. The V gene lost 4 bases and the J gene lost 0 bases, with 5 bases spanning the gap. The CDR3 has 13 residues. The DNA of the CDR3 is TGTGCCAGCAGCCCGCGCTCTGGAAACACCATATATTTT. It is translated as CASSPRSGNTIYF.

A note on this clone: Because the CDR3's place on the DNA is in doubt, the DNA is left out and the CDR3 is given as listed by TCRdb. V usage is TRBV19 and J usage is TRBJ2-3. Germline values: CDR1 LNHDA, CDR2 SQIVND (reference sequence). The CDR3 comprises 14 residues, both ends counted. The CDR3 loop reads CASSILAYTDTQYF.

CDR3 DNA sequence: TGTGCCAGCAGCCAATCACAGAACCAACCGGAGGCTTTCTTT. It is translated as CASSQSQNQPEAFF. The chain combines TRBV3-1 (or the pseudogene TRBV3-2) with TRBJ1-1; no clear D gene. Trimming removed 2 bases from V and 11 bases from J, with 18 bases in between. The CDR3 length is 14 residues. Germline CDR1 LGHDT, CDR2 YNNKEL (reference sequence).